Following are 9 T cell receptor beta chains from one sample sequenced in a study of T cell responses to AZD1222 COVID-19 vaccine. The protocol was immunoSEQ multiplex PCR, while the TCRdb copy is restricted to in-frame clones and leaves out a portion. The data contain 150,000 to 200,000 clones, about 92% of them singletons. Specimen: peripheral blood, collected 28 days after the second AZD1222 dose. These receptor sequences come from an adult who received the AZD1222 COVID-19 vaccine.

This clone occurred once. The chain couples TRBV18 to TRBJ2-1; a weak D match, TRBD1 (6 bases). This CDR3 has 15 amino acids. Trimming left V 4 bases short and J 7 bases short, with 17 bases between. Looked up from germline, CDR1 is KGHSH and CDR2 is LQKENI. The CDR3, as DNA: TGTGCCAGCTCACGCGGGTCAGGGGAGCTGAATGAGCAGTTCTTC. Its protein product is CASSRGSGELNEQFF.

Only one count was recorded for this clone. This chain connects TRBV19 to TRBJ2-1; D uncertain. The germline V gene has CDR1 LNHDA and CDR2 SQIVND (reference sequence). V lost 2 bases to trimming and J lost 10 bases, with 9 bases between them. CDR3 size: 12 residues. The CDR3 DNA sequence: TGTGCCAGTAGTATATGGGGAATAGAGCAGTTCTTC. Encoded protein: CASSIWGIEQFF.

The chain is built from TRBV9 and TRBJ2-7; TRBD2 matches 10 bases. The junction had 3 bases not matched to a gene; V was cut back by 0 bases and J by 3 bases. CDR1 is SGDLS, CDR2 YYNGEE, per germline. This CDR3 contains 15 residues. The CDR3 nucleotides read TGTGCCAGCAGCGTAGTGGCTAGCGGGAGCTACGAGCAGTACTTC. This codes for CASSVVASGSYEQYF.

CDR3 amino acids: CASRVGGFYGYTF. As DNA, the CDR3 is TGTGCCAGCAGAGTTGGCGGGTTCTATGGCTACACCTTC. This chain joins TRBV28 and TRBJ1-2; D is unclear. CDR1 is MDHEN, CDR2 SYDVKM, per germline. V lost 6 bases to trimming and J lost 4 bases, with 12 bases between them. The CDR3 runs to 13 residues.

V and J are TRBV5-1 and TRBJ2-1, with 10 bases identical to TRBD2. V lost 2 bases, J lost 8 bases, and 4 bases stayed unmatched. CDR1 and CDR2 from the germline V gene are SGHRS and YFSETQ. The CDR3 extends over 14 amino acids. CDR3 DNA: TGCGCCAGCAGCTTAGCTAGCGGGAGCTATGAGCAGTTCTTC. It translates to CASSLASGSYEQFF.

CDR3: CASSLAWGLGEKLFF. The CDR3 bases are TGTGCCAGCAGCTTGGCGTGGGGGCTAGGTGAAAAACTGTTTTTT. The J gene is TRBJ1-4, the V gene TRBV5-5; a weak D match, TRBD1 (6 bases). The CDR3 totals 15 residues. Trimming took 0 bases from V and 7 from J, leaving 13 bases between them. Germline V lookup: CDR1 SGHKS, CDR2 YYEKEE (reference sequence).

In DNA, the CDR3 is TGCGCCAGCAGCGCACAGGGTGGGAGCTCCTACGAGCAGTACTTC. Translation gives CASSAQGGSSYEQYF. The chain uses TRBV5-1 and TRBJ2-7, with D possibly matching TRBD1 (6 bases). V shed 4 bases and J shed 0 bases, with 14 bases lying between them. The germline CDR1 and CDR2 sequences are SGHRS and YFSETQ. The CDR3 covers 15 residues.

The V call is TRBV28, the J call TRBJ1-1; no clear D. The CDR3 totals 17 residues. V was trimmed by 7 bases and J by 1 base, leaving 22 bases between them. CDR1 is MDHEN and CDR2 is SYDVKM in the germline V gene. CDR3 nucleotides: TGTGCCAGCACCCTTTCATGGGGTCCCCCAAAGAACACTGAAGCTTTCTTT. Translating gives CASTLSWGPPKNTEAFF.

The table lists this clone with a count of one. The J gene is TRBJ1-5, the V gene TRBV3-1 (or the pseudogene TRBV3-2), with TRBD1 matching 8 bases. J gave up 9 bases and V 4 bases, and 2 bases lay outside the gene matches. There are 12 residues in the CDR3. The germline gives CDR1 LGHDT, CDR2 YNNKEL (reference sequence). CDR3 coding DNA: TGTGCCAGCAGCCCCGACAGGGGGCCCCAGCATTTT. It encodes CASSPDRGPQHF.